In this sample, the clone carrying this T cell receptor (beta chain) turned up many times. Its specificity is unknown. The data stem from a study of T-cell memory formation after mild COVID-19. Study context: Largely donor-specific TCR clusters were found.

This CDR3 has 17 amino acids. Germline CDR1 SQVTM, CDR2 ANQGSEA. The V end was cut by 0 bases, the J end by 3 bases, with 18 bases between. Study-level results: From day 15 to 85, contracting clones were balanced between CD4 and CD8, whereas later expanders leaned toward CD4+.

TCRdb itself ran the 5' RACE reads through MiXCR, one entry per CDR3 protein. Of 270,000 or so distinct CDR3 sequences in the sample, about 20% were seen once. Sequencing used PBMCs or a T cell subset sorted from them (not recorded which). The chain joins TRBV29-1 to TRBJ2-1, with a weak D call TRBD2 (5 bases). The sequence came from a man between 18 and 29 years old who had mild COVID-19 (a few samples of this study predate the infection). Cell type and time point are not known. Here the CDR3 reads CSVEDRIRTPDYNEQFF. The CDR3 DNA follows: TGCAGCGTTGAAGATCGGATCCGGACTCCGGACTACAATGAGCAGTTCTTC.